Listed below are T cell receptor beta chains from one sample, sequenced in a study of blood T cell repertoires in COVID-19. Clones were read by immunoSEQ multiplex PCR, and TCRdb kept only the in-frame ones, dropping some. This sample has over 60,000 clones, with 80% to 90% found just once. Input material: peripheral blood. All receptors come from a middle-aged man with acute or convalescent COVID-19. Both conserved end residues are part of each CDR3. Fields, in order: V gene, D gene, CDR3 length, J gene, clone size, CDR3 protein, CDR3 DNA. The D gene is left open where the match is weak. The size field is filled for only some rows; it gives once, few, many or a size class.

>TRBV12-5|-|13|TRBJ2-7|-
CASGLGQTYEQYF
TGTGCTAGTGGTTTGGGGCAGACCTACGAGCAGTACTTC
>TRBV7-2|TRBD1|15|TRBJ1-1|-
CASSGGTVGNTEAFF
TGTGCCAGCAGCGGTGGGACAGTCGGGAACACTGAAGCTTTCTTT
>TRBV6-1|TRBD2|13|TRBJ2-1|-
CASSEQRGLEQFF
TGTGCCAGCAGTGAACAGCGGGGTCTTGAGCAGTTCTTC
>TRBV2|-|14|TRBJ1-3|few
CASTRAVSGNTIYF
TGTGCCAGCACGAGGGCAGTGTCTGGAAACACCATATATTTT
>TRBV5-4|-|14|TRBJ1-2|-
CASSSGDIGYGYTF
TGTGCCAGCAGCTCAGGTGATATTGGCTATGGCTACACCTTC
>TRBV30|TRBD1|14|TRBJ1-1|-
CAWSKTGASTEAFF
TGTGCCTGGAGTAAGACAGGGGCGAGCACTGAAGCTTTCTTT
>TRBV5-4|-|18|TRBJ1-6|-
CASSLRTPSGRNNSPLHF
TGTGCCAGCAGCCTCCGGACCCCATCGGGGAGAAATAATTCACCCCTCCACTTT
>TRBV7-3|-|13|TRBJ1-1|-
CASSSQANTEAFF
TGTGCCAGCAGCTCACAGGCGAACACTGAAGCTTTCTTT
>TRBV19|TRBD1|15|TRBJ2-7|once
CASSGSDRGRYEQYF
TGTGCCAGTAGCGGGTCGGACAGGGGGCGATACGAGCAGTACTTC
>TRBV2|-|11|TRBJ2-7|once
CASRGGDEQYF
TGTGCCAGCAGAGGGGGTGATGAGCAGTACTTC
>TRBV2|TRBD1|16|TRBJ1-6|-
CASNDRDRVSYSPLHF
TGTGCCAGCAACGACCGGGACAGGGTGTCGTATTCACCCCTCCACTTT
>TRBV25-1|-|16|TRBJ1-5|-
CASSEAAGTGNQPQHF
TGTGCCAGCAGTGAAGCAGCGGGGACGGGCAATCAGCCCCAGCATTTT
>TRBV5-1|TRBD2|15|TRBJ2-5|-
CASSYGTSGGETQYF
TGCGCCAGCAGCTACGGGACTAGCGGGGGAGAGACCCAGTACTTC
>TRBV5-4|TRBD2|17|TRBJ2-3|-
CASSLRGSGGPTDTQYF
TGTGCCAGCAGCTTGAGGGGTAGCGGGGGCCCCACAGATACGCAGTATTTT
>TRBV28|TRBD1|16|TRBJ1-1|-
CASSFPDRRSNTEAFF
TGTGCCAGCAGTTTCCCGGACAGGCGGTCCAACACTGAAGCTTTCTTT
>TRBV21-1|-|17|TRBJ1-6|-
CASSMPGQGVYNSPLHF
TGTGCCAGCAGCATGCCGGGACAGGGCGTTTATAATTCACCCCTCCACTTT
>TRBV7-9|TRBD1|14|TRBJ1-2|-
CASSSGQATYGYTF
TGTGCCAGCAGCTCAGGACAGGCTACCTATGGCTACACCTTC
>TRBV5-1|TRBD1|15|TRBJ2-7|-
CASSPQTGESYEQYF
TGCGCCAGCAGCCCCCAGACAGGGGAATCCTACGAGCAGTACTTC
>TRBV4-1|-|16|TRBJ1-1|-
CASSPSRTRGPLRAFF
TGCGCCAGCAGCCCAAGCCGAACCAGGGGCCCCTTAAGAGCTTTCTTT
>TRBV10-3|TRBD1|15|TRBJ2-5|-
CAISEPYRGPETQYF
TGTGCCATCAGTGAGCCCTACAGGGGGCCAGAGACCCAGTACTTC
>TRBV5-4|TRBD1|14|TRBJ1-2|-
CASSFGRGFDGYTF
TGTGCCAGCAGCTTCGGCAGGGGGTTTGATGGCTACACCTTC
>TRBV3-1/TRBV3-2|TRBD1|17|TRBJ1-3|-
CASSPWTGRTSGNTIYF
TGTGCCAGCAGCCCCTGGACAGGGAGGACCTCTGGAAACACCATATATTTT
>TRBV3-1/TRBV3-2|TRBD1|16|TRBJ1-1|-
CASSQKRQGARTEAFF
TGTGCCAGCAGCCAAAAGAGACAGGGGGCACGGACTGAAGCTTTCTTT
>TRBV6-2/TRBV6-3|-|16|TRBJ2-3|few
CASSYVQGLYSDTQYF
TGTGCCAGCAGTTACGTTCAGGGGTTGTACTCAGATACGCAGTATTTT
>TRBV9|TRBD1|14|TRBJ1-1|-
CASSGRDSNYEAFF
TGTGCCAGCAGCGGACGGGACAGTAATTATGAAGCTTTCTTT
>TRBV20-1|-|11|TRBJ1-1|-
CSASRDFEAFF
TGCAGTGCTAGCCGGGACTTTGAAGCTTTCTTT
>TRBV2|-|15|TRBJ1-5|-
CASSELGGGNQPQHF
TGTGCCAGCAGTGAATTAGGGGGTGGCAATCAGCCCCAGCATTTT